Each of the 31 T cell receptor beta chains below was sequenced from the same sample in a study of T cells in women clearing cervical HPV infection. TCRdb's copy holds only in-frame clones and misses some; the assay was immunoSEQ multiplex PCR. The specimen's table records about 30,000 clones. Sequencing was performed on blood buffy coat. Receptors originate from a woman between 18 and 70 years old with a cervical HPV16 infection that either progressed to CIN3+ or cleared (not recorded which).

On this clone itself: The read comes to an end 3 residues before the CDR3 does, leaving the germline J gene to fill in the end. The J gene is TRBJ1-6, the V gene TRBV20-1; D is unresolved. Trimming pared 6 bases from V and 7 bases from J, leaving 16 bases between. The CDR3 length is 14 residues. Germline V gene lookup returns CDR1 DFQATT and CDR2 SNEGSKA (reference sequence). The CDR3 loop reads CSASGGVRNSPLHF. Incomplete CDR3 DNA: TGCAGTGCCTCGGGCGGGGTTAGGAATTCACCC.

The covered CDR3 bases are TGTGCCAGTAGAGGGACAGGGGACTTTTCACCC. Translated, it gives CASRGTGDFSP. The entire CDR3 sequence reads CASRGTGDFSPLHF. J is TRBJ1-6 and V is TRBV19; 10 bases match TRBD1. The CDR3 end falls 3 residues outside the read, so it is completed with the germline J gene. CDR3 length: 14 residues. Germline V gene sequence: CDR1 LNHDA, CDR2 SQIVND (reference sequence). With V trimmed by 6 bases and J by 9 bases, 5 bases remained unmatched.

With respect to this clone: Sequencing ends 3 residues short of the CDR3 end; the germline J gene provides the rest. V usage is TRBV7-6 and J usage is TRBJ1-5, with TRBD1 matching over 9 bases. The CDR3 spans 15 residues. J gave up 3 bases and V 4 bases, and 4 bases lay outside the gene matches. Germline values: CDR1 SGHVS, CDR2 FNYEAQ. The DNA read from the CDR3 is TGTGCCAGCAGCTCCGACAGGGGGTTCAATCAGCCC. Translation gives CASSSDRGFNQP. The CDR3 as a whole reads CASSSDRGFNQPQHF. The full variable domain, completed using reference TRBV7-6 and TRBJ1-5, is GAGVSQSPRYKVTKRGQDVALRCDPISGHVSLYWYRQALGQGPEFLTYFNYEAQQDKSGLPNDRFSAERPEGSISTLTIQRTEQRDSAMYRCASSSDRGFNQPQHFGDGTRLSIL.

Worth noting for this clone: The read gets to within 3 residues of the CDR3 end, and the germline J gene fills in the rest. This rearrangement joins TRBV7-3 to TRBJ2-1; the D gene is possibly TRBD2 (5 bases). V shed 5 bases and J shed 0 bases, with 11 bases lying between them. Germline CDR1 is SGHTA and CDR2 is FQGTGA. The CDR3 loop spans 15 amino acids. The CDR3 reads CASSPTSYSYNEQFF. The sequenced CDR3 bases are TGTGCCAGCAGCCCTACTAGTTACTCCTACAATGAG. Drawing the rest from reference TRBV7-3 and TRBJ2-1, the complete variable domain is GAGVSQTPSNKVTEKGKYVELRCDPISGHTALYWYRQSLGQGPEFLIYFQGTGAADDSGLPNDRFFAVRPEGSVSTLKIQRTERGDSAVYLCASSPTSYSYNEQFFGPGTRLTVL.

Points on this clone: The sequenced fragment ends 3 residues before the CDR3 boundary, so the rest is inferred from the germline J gene. The rearrangement joins TRBV4-2 to TRBJ2-2; 12 bases align to TRBD2. Germline loops: CDR1 LGHNA, CDR2 YNFKEQ. Losses at the gene ends were 0 bases for V and 6 bases for J; bases not matched to a gene: 8. The CDR3 runs 18 residues. The part of the CDR3 DNA that was read is TGTGCCAGCAGCCAAGAAGGAGCTAGCGGGGGGGCTTCCGGGGAG. This gives the protein CASSQEGASGGASGE. In full, the CDR3 reads CASSQEGASGGASGELFF.

Regarding this clone: The read terminates 3 residues before the CDR3 end, so the remaining end is supplied by the germline J gene. The genes are TRBV14 and TRBJ2-5, with 7 bases lining up with TRBD2. In germline, CDR1 is SGHDN, CDR2 FVKESK. Germline trimming cut 3 bases from V and 4 bases from J; bases unmatched to any gene: 5. CDR3 length: 14 amino acids. The DNA read from the CDR3 is TGTGCCAGCAGCCACCCGGGGAGGGTAGAGACC. Its translation is CASSHPGRVET. The full CDR3 reads CASSHPGRVETQYF.

On this clone: Read sequence stops 3 residues before the CDR3 end, and the germline J gene provides the missing end. V usage is TRBV7-8 and J usage is TRBJ1-4; 9 bases agree with TRBD1. The CDR3 totals 17 residues. Trimming took 4 bases from V and 5 from J; bases not matched to a gene: 11. The germline V gene encodes CDR1 SGHVS and CDR2 FQNEAQ. The chain's CDR3 is CASSSLHSGTGNEKLFF. The sequenced CDR3 bases are TGTGCCAGCAGCTCTCTCCACTCCGGGACAGGGAATGAAAAA.

Points on this clone: Coverage ceases 3 residues before the CDR3 finishes, and the germline J gene fills in the end. This sequence joins TRBV20-1 and TRBJ2-3; 11 bases agree with TRBD2. Germline lookup yields CDR1 DFQATT and CDR2 SNEGSKA (reference sequence). The CDR3 has 16 residues. Trimming cost V 1 base and J 4 bases; bases outside gene matches: 7. CDR3 loop: CSARALTSGVSDTQYF. The DNA read from the CDR3 is TGCAGTGCTAGAGCCCTGACTAGCGGGGTGTCAGATACG.

Notes on this clone: The DNA ends 3 residues before the CDR3 does, and the rest of the CDR3 is filled in from the germline J gene. The gene calls are TRBV7-9 and TRBJ1-2; D perhaps matches TRBD1 (5 bases). Germline V CDR1 and CDR2: SEHNR, FQNEAQ (reference sequence). This CDR3 is 15 amino acids long. V lost 5 bases, J lost 4 bases, and 17 bases lay in between. The CDR3 region is CASSRGRPGGYGYTF. The part of the CDR3 DNA that was read is TGTGCCAGCAGCCGTGGGCGCCCGGGGGGCTATGGC. Full variable domain (missing parts from reference TRBV7-9 and TRBJ1-2): DTGVSQNPRHKITKRGQNVTFRCDPISEHNRLYWYRQTLGQGPEFLTYFQNEAQLEKSRLLSDRFSAERPKGSFSTLEIQRTEQGDSAMYLCASSRGRPGGYGYTFGSGTRLTVV.

About this clone itself: The read halts 3 residues ahead of the CDR3 end, with the missing end drawn from the germline J gene. The chain is built from TRBV5-1 and TRBJ2-5; D tentatively fits TRBD1 or TRBD2 (5 bases each). V shed 0 bases and J shed 0 bases, with 12 bases lying between them. Per the germline V gene, CDR1 is SGHRS and CDR2 is YFSETQ. This CDR3 has 16 residues. The sequenced CDR3 bases are TGCGCCAGCAGCTTGGGTGAGGGGATTTACCAAGAGACC. Translation: CASSLGEGIYQET. The whole CDR3 protein is CASSLGEGIYQETQYF.

As to this clone: The read ends 3 residues shy of where the CDR3 ends; the end is completed using the germline J gene. The chain links TRBV27 to TRBJ1-6; D remains ambiguous. The ends were cut back, 2 bases at V and 10 bases at J, with 9 bases in the middle. This CDR3 region has 13 residues. Germline V gene lookup returns CDR1 MNHEY and CDR2 SMNVEV (reference sequence). CDR3 protein: CASSLGERSPLHF. The sequenced part of the CDR3 DNA is TGTGCCAGCAGTTTAGGTGAGAGGTCACCC.

Note on this clone: The CDR3 extends 3 residues past the end of the read, so its final part is completed from the germline J gene. The chain employs TRBV5-1 and TRBJ2-1; TRBD2 matches 8 bases. With 0 bases clipped from V and 4 bases from J, the junction kept 3 bases outside the gene matches. This CDR3 comprises 15 residues. Germline V CDR1 and CDR2: SGHRS, YFSETQ. The CDR3 region is CASSLEIAGYNEQFF. CDR3 DNA, as far as it was read: TGCGCCAGCAGCTTGGAGATAGCGGGGTACAATGAG. The complete variable domain, with remaining parts taken from reference TRBV5-1 and TRBJ2-1, reads KAGVTQTPRYLIKTRGQQVTLSCSPISGHRSVSWYQQTPGQGLQFLFEYFSETQRNKGNFPGRFSGRQFSNSRSEMNVSTLELGDSALYLCASSLEIAGYNEQFFGPGTRLTVL.

Incomplete CDR3 DNA: TGCAGCGTAGGGGGAAGCAATCAGCCC. It specifies CSVGGSNQP. The complete CDR3 sequence is CSVGGSNQPQHF. The chain carries TRBV29-1 and TRBJ1-5; possibly TRBD1 for D (6 bases). The read stops 3 residues short of the end of the CDR3; the missing end is completed from the germline J gene. Germline-derived CDR1 and CDR2 are SQVTM and ANQGSEA. The CDR3 is 12 residues long. The V end was cut by 6 bases, the J end by 1 base, with 7 bases between.

About this clone: The read halts 3 residues ahead of the CDR3 end, with the missing end drawn from the germline J gene. This rearrangement joins TRBV12-5 to TRBJ2-1; 13 bases are a match to TRBD2. The V gene's germline CDR1 is LGHNT and CDR2 FRNRAP. V gave up 3 bases and J gave up 9 bases; unmatched junction bases: 8. The CDR3 consists of 16 residues. The CDR3 DNA, read in part, is TGTGCTAGTGGTTTCGGGACTAGCGGGGCGGTGGGTGAG. This translates into CASGFGTSGAVGE. The full CDR3 is CASGFGTSGAVGEQFF.

Turning to this clone: The read terminates 3 residues before the CDR3 end, so the remaining end is supplied by the germline J gene. The chain couples TRBV6-1 to TRBJ2-6, with a tentative D call TRBD1 (6 bases). The V end lost 2 bases, the J end lost 2 bases, and 7 bases lay between the germline ends. The CDR3 loop spans 15 amino acids. Per the germline V gene, CDR1 is MNHNS and CDR2 is SASEGT. The CDR3 spells CASSETGTGANVLTF. CDR3 DNA (partial): TGTGCCAGCAGTGAAACAGGGACTGGGGCCAACGTC.

Notes on this clone: Read data end 3 residues before the CDR3 end; the end is taken from the germline J gene. The V call is TRBV19, the J call TRBJ2-7, with D possibly TRBD1 on 5 matching bases. The length of the CDR3 is 12 residues. The germline CDR1 and CDR2 sequences are LNHDA and SQIVND (reference sequence). V dropped 8 bases and J dropped 6 bases, with 14 bases sitting between them. The covered CDR3 bases are TGTGCCAGTGACTCAGGGTCAACCGAG. Protein sequence: CASDSGSTE. The CDR3 in full is CASDSGSTEQYF.

Comment on this clone: At one end the junction does not follow the germline gene, possibly because of a read error. Read sequence stops 3 residues before the CDR3 end, and the germline J gene provides the missing end. The chain is built from TRBV6-2 or TRBV6-3 and TRBJ2-1, with 10 bases matching TRBD2. Germline CDR1 MNHEY, CDR2 SVGEGT. This CDR3 has 15 residues. CDR3 region: CAGSYGVAGGYEQFF. The covered CDR3 bases are TGTGCCGGCAGTTACGGAGTAGCGGGGGGTTATGAG.

Notes on this clone: The observed sequence ends 3 residues before the CDR3 terminus, with the missing tail filled in from the germline J gene. The chain is built from TRBV5-4 and TRBJ2-2; 7 nucleotides align to TRBD1. CDR3 length: 16 amino acids. Germline V gene lookup returns CDR1 SGHNT and CDR2 YYREEE (reference sequence). The V and J ends lost 3 bases and 2 bases, in that order; junction bases with no gene match: 7. CDR3 DNA (partial): TGTGCCAGCAGCTCGGGGACAGTCAGAAACACCGGGGAG. Amino acids: CASSSGTVRNTGE. The full CDR3 protein reads CASSSGTVRNTGELFF.

On this clone itself: The read stops 3 residues short of the end of the CDR3; the missing end is completed from the germline J gene. The rearrangement joins TRBV6-2 or TRBV6-3 to TRBJ1-2; 8 bases match TRBD1. V lost 2 bases and J lost 2; bases outside the gene matches: 1. Germline V gene lookup returns CDR1 MNHEY and CDR2 SVGEGT. This CDR3 is 14 amino acids long. This CDR3 reads CASSYDRGNYGYTF. The covered CDR3 bases are TGTGCCAGCAGTTACGACAGGGGAAACTATGGC.

Turning to this clone: The CDR3 is cut off 3 residues early in the read; its end comes from the germline J gene. The chain joins TRBV5-1 to TRBJ2-2, with a possible D match to TRBD1 (5 bases). Trimming took off 1 base at V and 6 bases at J, with 13 bases between the two ends. The V gene's germline CDR1 is SGHRS and CDR2 YFSETQ. This CDR3 contains 15 residues. The CDR3 sequence: CASSLSGANAGELFF. The part of the CDR3 DNA that was read is TGCGCCAGCAGCTTGTCTGGGGCCAACGCCGGGGAG.

CDR3 in amino acids: CSARVGLADTGELFF. The part of the CDR3 DNA that was read is TGCAGTGCTAGAGTAGGACTAGCGGACACCGGGGAG. The rearrangement links TRBV20-1 to TRBJ2-2; TRBD2 matches 10 bases. The CDR3 extends 3 residues past the end of the read, so its final part is completed from the germline J gene. Germline CDR1 reads DFQATT; CDR2 reads SNEGSKA (reference sequence). This CDR3 spans 15 amino acids. The V gene end was trimmed by 1 base and the J gene end by 3 bases; junction bases not matched to a gene: 2.

Worth noting for this clone: The DNA ends 3 residues before the CDR3 does, and the rest of the CDR3 is filled in from the germline J gene. This chain links TRBV2 with TRBJ2-7, with a tentative D call TRBD1 (5 bases). The germline CDR1 and CDR2 sequences are SNHLY and FYNNEI. The CDR3 has 15 amino acids. The V end was cut by 5 bases, the J end by 2 bases, with 16 bases between. The CDR3 sequence: CASSPPQGSPYEQYF. The DNA read from the CDR3 is TGTGCCAGCAGTCCCCCTCAGGGTTCTCCCTACGAG.

On this clone: The CDR3 end falls 3 residues outside the read, so it is completed with the germline J gene. V gene TRBV5-4 combines with J gene TRBJ1-5; 7 positions match TRBD1. Looked up from germline, CDR1 is SGHNT and CDR2 is YYREEE (reference sequence). This CDR3 is 13 amino acids long. The V segment lost 4 bases and the J segment 9 bases; nucleotides outside the gene matches: 7. The CDR3 region is CASSPWGQPPQHF. CDR3 DNA (partial): TGTGCCAGCAGCCCGTGGGGACAGCCGCCC.

Note on this clone: The CDR3 end is not reached by the read, which stops 3 residues before it; the germline J gene fills it in. This sequence joins TRBV10-2 and TRBJ1-2; D is perhaps TRBD1 (6 bases). Germline CDR1 is WSHSY and CDR2 is SAAADI. The CDR3 is 13 residues long. The sequenced CDR3 bases are TGCGCCAGCAGTGAGTGGGGGCGAGGGGGC. Amino acids: CASSEWGRGG. The whole CDR3 region reads CASSEWGRGGYTF.

Turning to this clone: The read comes to an end 3 residues before the CDR3 does, leaving the germline J gene to fill in the end. V and J are TRBV7-9 and TRBJ2-1; 7 bases map to TRBD2. Per germline, CDR1 SEHNR and CDR2 FQNEAQ (reference sequence). The CDR3 loop spans 13 amino acids. V gave up 8 bases and J gave up 5 bases; unmatched junction bases: 6. The CDR3 spells CASGSRGDNEQFF. The sequenced CDR3 bases are TGTGCCAGCGGATCCCGGGGGGACAATGAG. The full variable domain, its missing parts supplied by reference TRBV7-9 and TRBJ2-1, is DTGVSQNPRHKITKRGQNVTFRCDPISEHNRLYWYRQTLGQGPEFLTYFQNEAQLEKSRLLSDRFSAERPKGSFSTLEIQRTEQGDSAMYLCASGSRGDNEQFFGPGTRLTVL.

Concerning this clone itself: The CDR3 end falls 3 residues outside the read, so it is completed with the germline J gene. The chain recombines TRBV7-8 with TRBJ1-5; 10 bases agree with TRBD1. Looked up from germline, CDR1 is SGHVS and CDR2 is FQNEAQ. The CDR3 has 15 amino acids. With V trimmed by 3 bases and J by 3 bases, 2 bases remained unmatched. The covered CDR3 bases are TGTGCCAGCAGCTTCGGACAGGGGGTCAATCAGCCC. As protein: CASSFGQGVNQP. The whole CDR3 region reads CASSFGQGVNQPQHF.

As for this clone: The sequenced fragment ends 3 residues before the CDR3 boundary, so the rest is inferred from the germline J gene. This chain connects TRBV5-6 to TRBJ2-5, with TRBD2 matching over 7 bases. This CDR3 is 14 amino acids long. The trim removed 4 bases at V and 3 bases at J, leaving 6 bases unmatched. Germline CDR1 reads SGHDT; CDR2 reads YYEEEE. The CDR3 sequence: CASSPGGWKETQYF. CDR3 DNA, as far as it was read: TGTGCCAGCAGCCCCGGGGGGTGGAAAGAGACC. Using reference TRBV5-6 and TRBJ2-5 for the parts outside the CDR3, the full variable domain is DAGVTQSPTHLIKTRGQQVTLRCSPKSGHDTVSWYQQALGQGPQFIFQYYEEEERQRGNFPDRFSGHQFPNYSSELNVNALLLGDSALYLCASSPGGWKETQYFGPGTRLLVL.

Worth noting for this clone: The read ends 3 residues shy of where the CDR3 ends; the end is completed using the germline J gene. J is TRBJ1-4 and V is TRBV6-2 or TRBV6-3; 8 nucleotides align to TRBD1. This CDR3 has 16 residues. J lost 8 bases, V lost 2 bases, and 10 bases had no gene match. Looked up from germline, CDR1 is MNHEY and CDR2 is SVGEGT. The covered CDR3 bases are TGTGCCAGCAGTTACGGTTACAGGGGGGCCGAAGAAAAA. Amino acids: CASSYGYRGAEEK. The CDR3 in full is CASSYGYRGAEEKLFF.

For this clone: The read is 3 residues too short to cover the CDR3 end, so that end is filled in from the germline J gene. V is TRBV5-1 and J is TRBJ1-1, with TRBD1 as a possible D gene (5 bases). Per germline, CDR1 SGHRS and CDR2 YFSETQ. The CDR3 loop spans 13 amino acids. Deletions cut 1 base from V and 1 base from J, with 5 bases between. CDR3 sequence reads: CASSLRGNTEAFF. Incomplete CDR3 DNA: TGCGCCAGCAGCTTGAGGGGGAACACTGAA.

About this clone: The read halts 3 residues ahead of the CDR3 end, with the missing end drawn from the germline J gene. The V call is TRBV7-9, the J call TRBJ1-4; TRBD1 is a possible D gene (6 bases). In germline, CDR1 is SEHNR, CDR2 FQNEAQ (reference sequence). V lost 4 bases and J lost 2, with 11 bases in between. This CDR3 is built from 15 residues. The CDR3 DNA, read in part, is TGTGCCAGCAGCTCAGGGGTGGTGACTAATGAAAAA. Translation gives CASSSGVVTNEK. From start to end, the CDR3 is CASSSGVVTNEKLFF.

Note on this clone: The read gets to within 3 residues of the CDR3 end, and the germline J gene fills in the rest. The rearrangement joins TRBV5-6 to TRBJ1-2; TRBD1 is a possible D gene (6 bases). Germline CDR1 reads SGHDT; CDR2 reads YYEEEE. This CDR3 is 13 amino acids long. V lost 6 bases, J lost 4 bases, and 13 bases lay in between. CDR3 in amino acids: CASNSQGLYGYTF. Incomplete CDR3 DNA: TGTGCCAGCAACTCCCAGGGGCTCTATGGC.